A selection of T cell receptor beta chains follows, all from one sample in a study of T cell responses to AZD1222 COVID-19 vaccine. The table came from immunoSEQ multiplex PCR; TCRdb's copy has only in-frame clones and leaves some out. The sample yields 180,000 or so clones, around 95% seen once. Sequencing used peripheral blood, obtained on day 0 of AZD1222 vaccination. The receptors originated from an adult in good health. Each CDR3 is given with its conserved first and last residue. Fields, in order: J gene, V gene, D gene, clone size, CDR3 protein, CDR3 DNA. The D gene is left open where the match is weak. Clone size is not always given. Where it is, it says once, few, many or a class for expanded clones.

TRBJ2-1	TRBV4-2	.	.	CASSRILRDEQFF	TGTGCCAGCAGCCGTATACTAAGGGATGAGCAGTTCTTC
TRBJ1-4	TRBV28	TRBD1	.	CASTPRTGEEKLFF	TGTGCCAGCACCCCACGGACAGGGGAAGAAAAACTGTTTTTT
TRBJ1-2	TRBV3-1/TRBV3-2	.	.	CASSQGGSPGYGYTF	TGTGCCAGCAGCCAAGGTGGATCCCCAGGGTATGGCTACACCTTC
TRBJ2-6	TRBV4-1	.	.	CASSQVRYSYPPSSGANVLTF	TGCGCCAGCAGCCAAGTTAGGTACAGCTACCCCCCATCCTCTGGGGCCAACGTCCTGACTTTC
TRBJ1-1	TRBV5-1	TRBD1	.	CASSRRDSTTEAFF	TGCGCCAGCAGCCGCCGGGACAGTACCACTGAAGCTTTCTTT
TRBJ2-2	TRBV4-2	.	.	CASSQDGPTGELFF	TGTGCCAGCAGCCAAGATGGGCCCACCGGGGAGCTGTTTTTT
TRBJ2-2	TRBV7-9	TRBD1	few	CASSGGQGRTGELFF	TGTGCCAGCAGCGGAGGACAGGGAAGGACCGGGGAGCTGTTTTTT
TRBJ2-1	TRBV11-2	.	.	CASSLSGPSSYNEQFF	TGTGCCAGCAGCTTATCCGGACCCAGCTCCTACAATGAGCAGTTCTTC
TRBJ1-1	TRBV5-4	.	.	CASSSNGQLNTEAFF	TGTGCCAGCAGCTCAAATGGACAGCTGAACACTGAAGCTTTCTTT
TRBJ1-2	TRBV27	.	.	CASSLYQFYGYTF	TGTGCCAGCAGTTTATACCAGTTTTATGGCTACACCTTC
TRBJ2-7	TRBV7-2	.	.	CASSLARDYEQYF	TGTGCCAGCAGCTTAGCGCGGGATTACGAGCAGTACTTC
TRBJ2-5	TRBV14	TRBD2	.	CASSQGSSGAVLSQYF	TGTGCCAGCAGCCAAGGGTCTAGCGGTGCCGTTTTGTCCCAGTACTTC
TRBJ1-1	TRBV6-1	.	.	CASSDGVGRAFF	TGTGCCAGCAGTGATGGGGTGGGGCGGGCTTTCTTT